These 9 T cell receptor beta chains were sequenced from one sample in a study of beta chain features in type 1 diabetes. Every isolated RNA sample was fully reverse transcribed, so sequencing captured expressed TCRB transcripts. Generated by immunoSEQ multiplex PCR, the TCRdb table keeps only in-frame clones and is missing some. The sample lists about 160,000 clones; roughly 10% were seen once. General study points: TCRB CDR3s were moderately but significantly shorter in Type 1 diabetes patients in all four CD4+ subsets.

Their recognized antigens are unknown. The sequenced material came from central memory CD4+ T cells from blood. The receptors were gathered from a woman in her 30s with type 1 diabetes.

This clone came up a few times. In DNA, the CDR3 is TGCGCCAGCAGCTTGGGAGCGGGAGCGCTCACCGGGGAGCTGTTTTTT. Residues: CASSLGAGALTGELFF. The V gene is TRBV5-1, the J gene TRBJ2-2; TRBD2 aligns across 8 bases. The length of the CDR3 is 16 residues. The trim removed 0 bases at V and 4 bases at J, leaving 5 bases unmatched. Germline CDR1 is SGHRS and CDR2 is YFSETQ.

The gene calls are TRBV9 and TRBJ2-2; TRBD1 is a possible D gene (5 bases). Trimming removed 4 bases at V and 5 bases at J, with 21 bases between. The CDR3 loop spans 17 amino acids. Germline CDR1 SGDLS, CDR2 YYNGEE. CDR3 nucleotide sequence: TGTGCCAGCAGCAAAGAGGACACGGGTGGGGCAACCGGGGAGCTGTTTTTT. This sequence encodes CASSKEDTGGATGELFF.

This clone was found a few times. The chain couples TRBV30 to TRBJ1-1, with a weak D call TRBD1 (5 bases). The CDR3 spans 13 residues. The germline V and J ends were trimmed by 4 bases and 3 bases, with 12 bases remaining between them. CDR1 and CDR2 (germline): GTSNPN, SVGIG (reference sequence). For the CDR3, the DNA is TGTGCCTGGACCCTTGACAGAGACACTGAAGCTTTCTTT. Encoded protein: CAWTLDRDTEAFF.

This clone was seen a few times. The V call is TRBV18, the J call TRBJ1-1, with TRBD1 matching over 8 bases. Germline V gene data show CDR1 as KGHSH and CDR2 as LQKENI. This CDR3 contains 15 residues. The ends lost 2 bases at V and 4 bases at J; junction bases unmatched: 6. CDR3 loop: CASSPSQGARTEAFF. The CDR3, as DNA: TGTGCCAGCTCACCAAGCCAGGGGGCTCGCACTGAAGCTTTCTTT. The full variable domain, completed using reference TRBV18 and TRBJ1-1, is NAGVMQNPRHLVRRRGQEARLRCSPMKGHSHVYWYRQLPEEGLKFMVYLQKENIIDESGMPKERFSAEFPKEGPSILRIQQVVRGDSAAYFCASSPSQGARTEAFFGQGTRLTVV.

This clone was observed a handful of times. The V call is TRBV5-1, the J call TRBJ2-1; possibly TRBD2 for D (7 bases). The CDR3 has 16 amino acids. Trimming pared 3 bases from V and 2 bases from J, leaving 15 bases between. Germline values: CDR1 SGHRS, CDR2 YFSETQ. The CDR3 DNA reads TGCGCCAGCAGCTCCGGAGCGGGGACAACCTACAATGAGCAGTTCTTC. Protein product: CASSSGAGTTYNEQFF.

The V and J genes are TRBV28 and TRBJ2-2, with 7 bases fitting TRBD2. CDR1 and CDR2 from the germline V gene are MDHEN and SYDVKM. The CDR3 totals 15 residues. V lost 2 bases to trimming and J lost 6 bases; unmatched junction nucleotides: 6. The CDR3 bases are TGTGCCAGCAGTTTACACCGCCGGGGGGCCGGGGAGCTGTTTTTT. Translation: CASSLHRRGAGELFF.

This rearrangement joins TRBV5-1 to TRBJ2-2; D gene ambiguous. The V and J ends lost 7 bases and 2 bases respectively, with 12 bases between them. CDR1 is SGHRS and CDR2 is YFSETQ in the germline V gene. There are 14 residues in the CDR3. The CDR3 loop reads CASLLELNTGELFF. CDR3 coding DNA: TGCGCCAGCCTCCTAGAACTAAACACCGGGGAGCTGTTTTTT.

The chain has TRBV21-1 and TRBJ2-7; TRBD1, the D gene given by the table, was not confirmed from the DNA. TRBV21-1 is termed a pseudogene. The CDR3 length is 12 residues. This CDR3 reads CASSKGPHEQYF. Here the CDR3 DNA reads TGTGCCAGCAGCAAAGGGCCCCACGAGCAGTACTTC.

Ten or more counts support this clone. The CDR3 coding sequence is TGCAGCGTTGCACTTGACAGCCTCCAAGAGACCCAGTACTTC. Protein: CSVALDSLQETQYF. The chain links TRBV29-1 to TRBJ2-5, with a possible D match to TRBD1 (5 bases). The CDR3 has 14 amino acids. Germline CDR1 and CDR2: SQVTM and ANQGSEA. The ends were cut back, 4 bases at V and 1 base at J, with 13 bases in the middle.